This TCR beta chain is drawn from a study of PD-L1 blockade in urothelial cancer. The wider study: Analysis of the blood was performed 3 weeks (second dose) and 6 weeks after treatment start.

Indicated time point: pretreatment peripheral blood. All patients carried locally advanced or metastatic urothelial carcinoma. Each patient gave between 1 and 8 samples, pretreatment and on-treatment. Synthetic analogs of TCR templates were spiked into every PCR. Only in-frame clones appear in the TCRdb table, and some are missing; sequencing was by immunoSEQ multiplex PCR. This table holds about 49,000 clones, 79% found once. The CDR3 runs to 15 residues. Germline lookup yields CDR1 MNHEY and CDR2 SVGAGI. V was pared by 6 bases and J by 6 bases, with 11 bases of the junction left unmatched. The TCR was taken from a man between 65 and 85 years old with urothelial cancer. The chain combines TRBV6-5 with TRBJ1-2, with 9 bases fitting TRBD1. The starting material was PBMCs, obtained around atezolizumab (anti-PD-L1) treatment. The DNA of the CDR3 is TGTGCCAGCAGGCAGTCCACAGGGGGCTCGGATGGCTACACCTTC. Translating gives CASRQSTGGSDGYTF.